The 8 T cell receptor beta chains in this list originate from one sample, sequenced in a study of post-analysis software for immune sequencing data. Study results and limitations: The study found TRBV5-6, TRBV5-1 and TRBV20-1 among five TRBV segments more frequent in patients than controls.

Antigens for these TCRs are unknown. The TCR beta cDNA libraries carried unique molecular identifiers. TCRdb reprocessed the PCR reads via MiXCR and lists one record per CDR3 protein. The repertoire holds roughly 540,000 distinct CDR3 sequences, 34% seen once, with around 6.1% in the top ten. Sample: blood. The receptors shown here come from a girl aged 2 to 17 with multiple sclerosis.

This clonotype was detected only a few times. The chain carries TRBV3-1 and TRBJ2-1, with TRBD2 matching over 13 bases. The CDR3 length is 14 residues. Per the germline V gene, CDR1 is LGHDT and CDR2 is YNNKEL (reference sequence). V gave up 6 bases and J gave up 10 bases; unmatched junction bases: 6. The CDR3 sequence: CASRRPGLAGEQFF. The CDR3 bases are TGTGCCAGCAGGCGTCCGGGACTAGCGGGAGAGCAGTTCTTC.

This chain uses TRBV6-6 with TRBJ2-3, with TRBD1 identical over 7 bases. In germline, CDR1 is MNHNY, CDR2 SVGAGI (reference sequence). This CDR3 spans 15 amino acids. The V and J ends lost 7 bases and 1 base, in that order; junction bases with no gene match: 8. The chain's CDR3 is CASKLKGAGTDTQYF. The CDR3, as DNA: TGTGCCAGCAAATTAAAGGGGGCGGGCACAGATACGCAGTATTTT.

The chain combines TRBV5-1 with TRBJ2-3; a possible D gene is TRBD2 (6 bases). V lost 4 bases and J 5 bases, leaving 14 bases between the germline ends. The CDR3 runs to 14 residues. Germline V gene data show CDR1 as SGHRS and CDR2 as YFSETQ. CDR3 sequence (DNA): TGCGCCAGCAGCATACGGGGAGGTAAAGATACGCAGTATTTT. This translates into CASSIRGGKDTQYF.

This clonotype was counted ten times or more. The chain's CDR3 is CASSVGTSGETQYF. CDR3 nucleotides: TGTGCCAGCAGCGTAGGGACTAGCGGTGAGACCCAGTACTTC. V gene TRBV9 combines with J gene TRBJ2-5, with 10 bases that match TRBD2. Per the germline V gene, CDR1 is SGDLS and CDR2 is YYNGEE. This CDR3 comprises 14 residues. Germline trimming cut 0 bases from V and 5 bases from J; bases unmatched to any gene: 1.

This clonotype showed up just a few times. The rearrangement uses TRBV3-1 and TRBJ1-2; tentative D call: TRBD1 (5 bases). CDR3 length equals 15 residues. Germline CDR1 and CDR2: LGHDT and YNNKEL (reference sequence). V shed 2 bases and J shed 4 bases, with 14 bases lying between them. CDR3 residues: CASSQQLTVSYGYTF. Written as DNA, the CDR3 is TGTGCCAGCAGCCAACAACTGACAGTTTCCTATGGCTACACCTTC.

This clonotype was seen only a few times. The chain employs TRBV27 and TRBJ2-1; maybe TRBD1 (7 bases). V lost 4 bases and J 6 bases, leaving 13 bases between the germline ends. Germline CDR1 is MNHEY and CDR2 is SMNVEV (reference sequence). The CDR3 totals 14 residues. The CDR3 DNA reads as TGTGCCAGCAGTTGGCGTCAGGGGGGCAATGAGCAGTTCTTC. Its translation: CASSWRQGGNEQFF.

The chain employs TRBV3-1 and TRBJ1-2, with D possibly matching TRBD1 (6 bases). With 1 base removed from V and 2 bases from J, the gap between germline ends came to 11 bases. Germline V lookup: CDR1 LGHDT, CDR2 YNNKEL (reference sequence). This CDR3 has 15 amino acids. The CDR3 nucleotides are TGTGCCAGCAGCCAAGCTGGGGGCAGGAACTATGGCTACACCTTC. Translated, it gives CASSQAGGRNYGYTF.

J is TRBJ1-5 and V is TRBV9; D is undetermined. Germline-derived CDR1 and CDR2 are SGDLS and YYNGEE. V lost 0 bases to trimming and J lost 2 bases, with 6 bases between them. The CDR3 has 14 amino acids. The CDR3 DNA sequence: TGTGCCAGCAGCGTAGCTCTGGGCAATCAGCCCCAGCATTTT. Encoded protein: CASSVALGNQPQHF.